Listed here are 9 T cell receptor beta chains from one sample, sequenced in a study of blood T cells in healthy people across ages (dated by TCRdb to about 2015). Library generation was performed with 5' RACE. The run used an Illumina HiSeq 2500. The second PCR ran for about 6 to 12 cycles and used a J-beta primer mix along with a sample-barcoded 5' primer. TCRdb reanalyzed the raw reads on its own, using fastp at Q25 for trimming and MiXCR for clone calling, and kept in-frame beta chains. Rows with a matching CDR3 protein are joined into one entry that keeps the most common DNA and genes. This sample has about 940,000 distinct CDR3 sequences in its table, and 45% to 50% of those were observed once. Under 15% of the sample lies in the top ten. Sequenced material: blood. The receptors come from a man in his thirties or forties in good health.

This clonotype appeared a few times. The chain recombines TRBV28 with TRBJ1-2; 8 bases align to TRBD1. Germline V gene data show CDR1 as MDHEN and CDR2 as SYDVKM. The CDR3 totals 13 residues. With 3 bases clipped from V and 8 bases from J, the junction kept 5 bases outside the gene matches. CDR3 sequence reads: CASSLSRGLGYTF. The CDR3 nucleotides read TGTGCCAGCAGTTTGTCCAGGGGGCTAGGCTACACCTTC.

CDR3 protein: CASSWVPNQPQHF. The DNA of the CDR3 is TGTGCCAGCAGTTGGGTACCCAACCAGCCCCAGCATTTT. V gene TRBV12-3 or TRBV12-4 combines with J gene TRBJ1-5, with D unclear. Trimming removed 4 bases at V and 7 bases at J, with 11 bases between. The CDR3 has 13 residues.

The chain's CDR3 is CASGLSRYEQYF. The CDR3, as DNA: TGTGCTAGTGGTTTGTCGCGTTACGAGCAGTACTTC. This chain connects TRBV12-5 to TRBJ2-7; D gene ambiguous. The CDR3 has 12 amino acids. Deletions cut 2 bases from V and 4 bases from J, with 6 bases between. The germline CDR1 and CDR2 sequences are LGHNT and FRNRAP.

V and J are TRBV20-1 and TRBJ1-1; 7 bases match TRBD1. The CDR3 loop spans 15 amino acids. Germline assignment: CDR1 DFQATT and CDR2 SNEGSKA (reference sequence). Trimming removed 6 bases from V and 0 bases from J; junction bases left unmatched: 10. The DNA of the CDR3 is TGCAGTGCCCGGCTAGGGGGCTTGGTGAACACTGAAGCTTTCTTT. This codes for CSARLGGLVNTEAFF.

CDR3 loop: CASSQEGSGRAQFYEQYF. CDR3 DNA: TGCGCCAGCAGCCAAGAGGGAAGCGGGAGGGCCCAGTTCTACGAGCAGTACTTC. The V call is TRBV4-3, the J call TRBJ2-7; 10 nucleotides align to TRBD2. The V and J ends lost 0 bases and 3 bases, in that order; junction bases with no gene match: 11. Germline lookup yields CDR1 LGHNA and CDR2 YSLEER. The CDR3 length is 18 residues.

J is TRBJ1-2 and V is TRBV5-1; no clear D gene. V lost 5 bases and J 4 bases, leaving 15 bases between the germline ends. There are 14 residues in the CDR3. The germline V gene has CDR1 SGHRS and CDR2 YFSETQ. The DNA of the CDR3 is TGCGCCAGCAGTTTCGCGGAGGGTGGCTATGGCTACACCTTC. Its protein is CASSFAEGGYGYTF.

J is TRBJ2-7 and V is TRBV29-1; the D gene is possibly TRBD1 (5 bases). Trimming left V 1 base short and J 4 bases short, with 11 bases between. The CDR3 loop spans 13 amino acids. CDR1 and CDR2 from the germline V gene are SQVTM and ANQGSEA. The CDR3 DNA reads as TGCAGCGTTGAAGCCCGGGCAGGGTACGAGCAGTACTTC. This codes for CSVEARAGYEQYF.

This chain links TRBV6-5 with TRBJ2-7, with D possibly called TRBD1 or TRBD2 (5 bases each). Germline V CDR1 and CDR2: MNHEY, SVGAGI. The CDR3 spans 15 residues. Trimming left V 0 bases short and J 2 bases short, with 11 bases between. The DNA for the CDR3 is TGTGCCAGCAGTTACTCCCGGGACGGAGCCTACGAGCAGTACTTC. It yields the protein CASSYSRDGAYEQYF.

The chain employs TRBV7-2 and TRBJ2-5; D gene uncertain. The germline V gene has CDR1 SGHTA and CDR2 FQGNSA. V gave up 5 bases and J gave up 2 bases, with 15 bases separating them. This CDR3 comprises 15 residues. Here the CDR3 DNA reads TGTGCCAGCAGCCCCGCGCCAGCTATACAAGAGACCCAGTACTTC. This encodes CASSPAPAIQETQYF.